Below, 30 T cell receptor beta chains from the same sample are listed, as sequenced in a study of CD8+CD57+ T cells in acquired aplastic anemia. It was genomic DNA that served as the template for profiling TCR beta VDJ and CDR3. TCRdb ran MiXCR on the reads and lists one entry per CDR3 protein. The sample has some 190,000 distinct CDR3 sequences, approximately 45% seen once. Sequencing was carried out using sorted CD4+, CD8+, or CD8+CD57+ T cells (not recorded which) from PBMCs. These receptors were taken from a human donor in good health.

Ten or more counts support this clonotype. The chain employs TRBV7-6 and TRBJ2-5, with TRBD2 matching 11 bases. Per germline, CDR1 SGHVS and CDR2 FNYEAQ. V gave up 0 bases and J gave up 5 bases; unmatched junction bases: 11. The CDR3 totals 18 residues. Here the CDR3 DNA reads TGTGCCAGCAGCTTAGCTGGAACTAGCGGGAGCCTGGGTGAGACCCAGTACTTC. The encoded protein is CASSLAGTSGSLGETQYF.

This clonotype was picked up many times. V gene TRBV14 combines with J gene TRBJ2-1; 9 bases are a match to TRBD2. This CDR3 has 15 residues. V lost 1 base, J lost 2 bases, and 0 bases stayed unmatched. Germline assignment: CDR1 SGHDN and CDR2 FVKESK. CDR3: CASSQVAGAYNEQFF. CDR3 bases: TGTGCCAGCAGCCAAGTAGCGGGGGCCTACAATGAGCAGTTCTTC.

About this clonotype: A much larger clone sits a single nucleotide away, making a read error possible. The V gene is TRBV11-2, the J gene TRBJ2-2; TRBD2 matches at 12 bases. The germline CDR1 and CDR2 sequences are SGHAT and FQNNGV. The CDR3 is 17 residues long. V was pared by 5 bases and J by 7 bases, with 11 bases of the junction left unmatched. The CDR3 loop reads CASSPTHGLAGYGELFF. As DNA, the CDR3 is TGTGCCAGCAGCCCAACCCATGGACTAGCGGGATACGGGGAGCTGTTTTTT.

This chain links TRBV27 with TRBJ1-5; TRBD1 might be the D (6 bases). Germline CDR1 and CDR2: MNHEY and SMNVEV (reference sequence). The CDR3 is 14 residues long. Trimming cost V 2 bases and J 5 bases, with 10 bases left between them. CDR3 amino acids: CASSLRGRDQPQHF. The DNA for the CDR3 is TGTGCCAGCAGTTTAAGGGGGAGAGATCAGCCCCAGCATTTT.

Ten or more counts support this clonotype. The V and J genes are TRBV6-1 and TRBJ2-7; D may be TRBD1 (7 bases). V lost 6 bases, J lost 2 bases, and 14 bases lay in between. The CDR3 has 14 residues. The germline V gene has CDR1 MNHNS and CDR2 SASEGT. The CDR3 sequence is CASREGQPAYEQYF. CDR3 sequence (DNA): TGTGCCAGCAGGGAGGGACAGCCAGCCTACGAGCAGTACTTC.

The chain uses TRBV10-3 and TRBJ2-1; perhaps TRBD2 as D (5 bases). Per germline, CDR1 ENHRY and CDR2 SYGVKD. The length of the CDR3 is 13 residues. V lost 2 bases to trimming and J lost 12 bases, with 14 bases between them. The DNA of the CDR3 is TGTGCCATCAGTGAGCCGTCGGGGTCAAGGCAGTTCTTC. This codes for CAISEPSGSRQFF.

V usage is TRBV6-2 or TRBV6-3 and J usage is TRBJ2-6; D not resolved. This CDR3 is built from 19 residues. Per the germline V gene, CDR1 is MNHEY and CDR2 is SVGEGT. Trimming took 0 bases from V and 2 from J, leaving 17 bases between them. The CDR3 sequence: CASSYSPTMGGAGANVLTF. CDR3 coding DNA: TGTGCCAGCAGTTACTCTCCGACAATGGGTGGGGCTGGGGCCAACGTCCTGACTTTC.

This clonotype was detected only a few times. The rearrangement joins TRBV4-1 to TRBJ1-6; D perhaps matches TRBD1 (5 bases). The CDR3 has 15 amino acids. Trimming left V 0 bases short and J 9 bases short, with 12 bases between. In germline, CDR1 is MGHRA, CDR2 YSYEKL. This CDR3 reads CASSQDRVFGSPLHF. The CDR3 coding sequence is TGCGCCAGCAGCCAAGACAGGGTTTTTGGTTCACCCCTCCACTTT.

This sequence joins TRBV10-3 and TRBJ2-5, with D perhaps matching TRBD1 or TRBD2 (6 bases each). Germline assignment: CDR1 ENHRY and CDR2 SYGVKD. V was trimmed by 6 bases and J by 5 bases, leaving 16 bases between them. The CDR3 consists of 14 residues. CDR3 region: CAIRDSGRGETQYF. The DNA for the CDR3 is TGTGCCATCAGGGACAGTGGACGGGGGGAGACCCAGTACTTC.

The sample holds many counts of this clonotype. V and J are TRBV29-1 and TRBJ2-2; 8 bases align to TRBD1. Germline V lookup: CDR1 SQVTM, CDR2 ANQGSEA. The V segment lost 7 bases and the J segment 2 bases; nucleotides outside the gene matches: 3. This CDR3 comprises 13 residues. CDR3 sequence reads: CSGTGRNTGELFF. Written as DNA, the CDR3 is TGCAGCGGGACAGGGCGAAACACCGGGGAGCTGTTTTTT.

This clonotype was found many times. This sequence joins TRBV20-1 and TRBJ2-1; D not resolved. The ends were cut back, 1 base at V and 1 base at J, with 11 bases in the middle. CDR1 is DFQATT and CDR2 is SNEGSKA in the germline V gene (reference sequence). The length of the CDR3 is 15 residues. The CDR3 nucleotides are TGCAGTGCTAGAGTCCCGACTGGTTCCTACAATGAGCAGTTCTTC. Amino acids: CSARVPTGSYNEQFF.

A single count supports this clonotype. This clone may be a read error of a much larger clone one base away. Since the CDR3 does not end with the conserved phenylalanine or tryptophan, this likely comes from a read error. J is TRBJ2-7 and V is TRBV6-1; D may be TRBD1 (9 bases). Germline V gene sequence: CDR1 MNHNS, CDR2 SASEGT. The CDR3 is 15 residues long. V dropped 6 bases and J dropped 2 bases, with 17 bases sitting between them. In DNA, the CDR3 is TGTGCCAGCAGCCCGGGGGGGACAGGGACCTACGAGCAGTACCTC. It is translated as CASSPGGTGTYEQYL.

V usage is TRBV11-2 and J usage is TRBJ1-5; maybe TRBD1 (5 bases). The CDR3 totals 16 residues. Germline assignment: CDR1 SGHAT and CDR2 FQNNGV. Trimming removed 0 bases from V and 2 bases from J, with 11 bases in between. The CDR3 reads CASSLERGRGNQPQHF. The CDR3 DNA reads as TGTGCCAGCAGCTTAGAGAGGGGCCGGGGCAATCAGCCCCAGCATTTT. Supplemented by reference TRBV11-2 and TRBJ1-5, the full variable domain reads EAGVAQSPRYKIIEKRQSVAFWCNPISGHATLYWYQQILGQGPKLLIQFQNNGVVDDSQLPKDRFSAERLKGVDSTLKIQPAKLEDSAVYLCASSLERGRGNQPQHFGDGTRLSIL.

This clonotype was seen many times. The chain recombines TRBV7-3 with TRBJ1-1; D gene unclear. Trimming stripped 1 base from V and 1 base from J, with 10 bases between. Germline CDR1 is SGHTA and CDR2 is FQGTGA. The CDR3 is 15 residues long. The CDR3 sequence: CASSLKALTNTEAFF. The DNA of the CDR3 is TGTGCCAGCAGCTTAAAGGCCCTGACGAACACTGAAGCTTTCTTT.

V usage is TRBV7-3 and J usage is TRBJ1-1, with a possible D match to TRBD1 (5 bases). The CDR3 totals 15 residues. Between the trimmed V and J ends, which lost 5 bases and 3 bases, there was a span of 16 bases. Germline loops: CDR1 SGHTA, CDR2 FQGTGA. CDR3 sequence reads: CASSLMGGWDTEAFF. CDR3 nucleotide sequence: TGTGCCAGCAGCCTAATGGGGGGATGGGACACTGAAGCTTTCTTT.

This clonotype occurred many times. CDR3 sequence reads: CSATLLAGKHNEQFF. For the CDR3, the DNA is TGCAGTGCGACCCTCCTAGCGGGGAAGCACAATGAGCAGTTCTTC. This chain links TRBV20-1 with TRBJ2-1; 9 bases are a match to TRBD2. The V gene's germline CDR1 is DFQATT and CDR2 SNEGSKA (reference sequence). V trimming: 6 bases; J trimming: 5 bases; junction bases outside the gene matches: 11. The CDR3 totals 15 residues.

The table lists this clonotype with many counts. The chain couples TRBV12-3 or TRBV12-4 to TRBJ2-3, with D unclear. The CDR3 runs to 13 residues. With 5 bases removed from V and 4 bases from J, the gap between germline ends came to 10 bases. CDR3 in DNA: TGTGCCAGCAGTCCCTCCGACGCAGATACGCAGTATTTT. Encoded protein: CASSPSDADTQYF.

The J gene is TRBJ1-3, the V gene TRBV6-6, with D unresolved. V was shortened by 10 bases and J by 2 bases, with 15 bases between the two germline ends. This CDR3 is 14 amino acids long. Looked up from germline, CDR1 is MNHNY and CDR2 is SVGAGI (reference sequence). The chain's CDR3 is CATGDVVAGNTIYF. The DNA for the CDR3 is TGTGCCACCGGAGATGTGGTTGCTGGAAACACCATATATTTT.

The table lists this clonotype with many counts. The chain is built from TRBV20-1 and TRBJ2-5; TRBD2 matches at 10 bases. V lost 5 bases and J lost 4; bases outside the gene matches: 4. CDR3 length equals 13 residues. Germline-derived CDR1 and CDR2 are DFQATT and SNEGSKA (reference sequence). The CDR3: CSAHRTSGETQYF. In nucleotides, the CDR3 is TGCAGTGCTCACAGGACTAGCGGAGAGACCCAGTACTTC.

This clonotype was seen many times. J is TRBJ2-1 and V is TRBV5-6; D uncertain. The CDR3 covers 12 residues. CDR1 is SGHDT, CDR2 YYEEEE, per germline. V dropped 4 bases and J dropped 5 bases, with 7 bases sitting between them. This chain's CDR3 is CASSRPDNEQFF. DNA of the CDR3: TGTGCCAGCAGCCGTCCGGACAATGAGCAGTTCTTC.

The sample holds many counts of this clonotype. This rearrangement joins TRBV7-8 to TRBJ1-4; D gene ambiguous. Trimming took off 1 base at V and 8 bases at J, with 11 bases between the two ends. Germline V gene data show CDR1 as SGHVS and CDR2 as FQNEAQ. The length of the CDR3 is 14 residues. The CDR3 DNA is TGTGCCAGCAGCTTAGTGGCCGGAGGCGAAAAACTGTTTTTT. It yields the protein CASSLVAGGEKLFF.

This clonotype was seen ten or more times. The chain links TRBV7-9 to TRBJ2-1, with 8 bases that match TRBD2. The V segment lost 7 bases and the J segment 7 bases; nucleotides outside the gene matches: 12. This CDR3 spans 15 amino acids. CDR1 is SEHNR, CDR2 FQNEAQ, per germline (reference sequence). The CDR3 loop is CASKHSGEHINEQFF. The CDR3 DNA reads TGTGCCAGCAAACATAGCGGGGAGCATATTAATGAGCAGTTCTTC.

This clonotype showed up many times. The chain recombines TRBV6-1 with TRBJ1-1; D is uncertain. The V gene lost 0 bases and the J gene lost 4 bases, with 9 bases spanning the gap. Germline values: CDR1 MNHNS, CDR2 SASEGT. The CDR3 extends over 14 amino acids. CDR3 amino acids: CASSEALRATEAFF. The DNA for the CDR3 is TGTGCCAGCAGTGAAGCGCTGAGGGCCACTGAAGCTTTCTTT.

V and J are TRBV4-3 and TRBJ2-7; 8 nucleotides line up with TRBD2. There are 17 residues in the CDR3. Per germline, CDR1 LGHNA and CDR2 YSLEER. The ends lost 1 base at V and 4 bases at J; junction bases unmatched: 12. CDR3 residues: CASSQAATAGAGYEQYF. CDR3 sequence (DNA): TGCGCCAGCAGCCAAGCAGCAACAGCGGGGGCCGGGTACGAGCAGTACTTC.

The rearrangement joins TRBV6-1 to TRBJ2-7; D possibly matches TRBD1 or TRBD2 (5 bases each). V gave up 6 bases and J gave up 0 bases, with 15 bases separating them. This CDR3 has 15 residues. Per germline, CDR1 MNHNS and CDR2 SASEGT. The CDR3 DNA reads as TGTGCCAGCAGGGTTGGGGGATACTACTCCTACGAGCAGTACTTC. It encodes CASRVGGYYSYEQYF.

The chain links TRBV10-3 to TRBJ2-7, with 7 bases matching TRBD2. Germline CDR1 and CDR2: ENHRY and SYGVKD. The CDR3 contains 14 residues. V trimming: 10 bases; J trimming: 1 base; junction bases outside the gene matches: 10. CDR3 coding DNA: TGTGCCAGCTGGTTTTGGCGGGGGTCCTACGAGCAGTACTTC. Its protein is CASWFWRGSYEQYF.

V gene TRBV19 combines with J gene TRBJ2-7, with D unresolved. V lost 6 bases and J 5 bases, leaving 14 bases between the germline ends. The CDR3 runs 13 residues. Germline V gives CDR1 LNHDA, CDR2 SQIVND (reference sequence). The CDR3 loop reads CASSFSFPNEQYF. The CDR3 DNA sequence: TGTGCCAGTAGCTTCTCCTTCCCCAACGAGCAGTACTTC.

The chain recombines TRBV6-5 with TRBJ1-4, with a tentative D call TRBD1 (6 bases). From germline, CDR1 is MNHEY and CDR2 SVGAGI. The CDR3 contains 17 residues. Trimming took off 0 bases at V and 2 bases at J, with 13 bases between the two ends. CDR3 DNA: TGTGCCAGCAGTTACTCGGGGGGAAGGGGGACTAATGAAAAACTGTTTTTT. Translation: CASSYSGGRGTNEKLFF.

The gene calls are TRBV10-3 and TRBJ2-5; D assignment may be TRBD1 or TRBD2 (5 bases each). Trimming shortened V by 8 bases and J by 6 bases, and 13 bases separated the two germline ends. Germline CDR1 reads ENHRY; CDR2 reads SYGVKD. This CDR3 region has 12 residues. The CDR3 here is CAIRGREQTQYF. CDR3 DNA: TGTGCCATCCGGGGCAGGGAACAGACCCAGTACTTC.

The chain uses TRBV20-1 and TRBJ2-3, with 9 bases that match TRBD2. The CDR3 covers 18 residues. The V gene end was trimmed by 4 bases and the J gene end by 3 bases; junction bases not matched to a gene: 17. Per germline, CDR1 DFQATT and CDR2 SNEGSKA (reference sequence). In DNA form, the CDR3 reads TGCAGTGCTACCCCGACCGGGGACTTTAGCGGGAGAACAGATACGCAGTATTTT. It codes for CSATPTGDFSGRTDTQYF.